These T cell receptor beta chains were read from a single sample in a study of T-cell memory formation after mild COVID-19. TCRdb called the 5' RACE reads again in MiXCR, with one record for every CDR3 protein. The repertoire holds approximately 300,000 distinct CDR3 sequences, approximately 15% seen once, with about a fifth in the top ten. The sequenced sample was PBMCs or a T cell subset sorted from them (not recorded which). The receptor set was obtained from a man aged 18 to 35 who had mild COVID-19 (a few samples of this study predate the infection). Cell type and time point are not known. CDR3s include the opening cysteine and the closing phenylalanine or tryptophan. Fields, in order: CDR3 DNA, CDR3 protein, J gene, D gene, clone size, V gene, CDR3 length. D genes are given only for firm matches. Only some rows state a clone size, as once, few, many or a class for expanded clones.

cdr3_nt: TGCGCCAGCAGTCGGGACGATATGAACACTGAAGCTTTCTTT
cdr3_aa: CASSRDDMNTEAFF
j_call: TRBJ1-1
d_call: .
clone_size: .
v_call: TRBV5-1
cdr3_length: 14

cdr3_nt: TGTGCCAGCAGTTACGGGGGGGCTTCTAATTCACCCCTCCACTTT
cdr3_aa: CASSYGGASNSPLHF
j_call: TRBJ1-6
d_call: .
clone_size: .
v_call: TRBV6-5
cdr3_length: 15

cdr3_nt: TGTGCCAGCAGCTTGGCCGACGAGGGCGGCGAGCAGTACTTC
cdr3_aa: CASSLADEGGEQYF
j_call: TRBJ2-7
d_call: .
clone_size: many
v_call: TRBV5-4
cdr3_length: 14

cdr3_nt: TGTGCCAGCACGTACGGGGGGGCTAAAGATACGCAGTATTTT
cdr3_aa: CASTYGGAKDTQYF
j_call: TRBJ2-3
d_call: TRBD2
clone_size: many
v_call: TRBV5-5
cdr3_length: 14

cdr3_nt: TGTGCCAGCAGCTCCGGAAGGGATTCACCCCTCCACTTT
cdr3_aa: CASSSGRDSPLHF
j_call: TRBJ1-6
d_call: .
clone_size: few
v_call: TRBV7-3
cdr3_length: 13

cdr3_nt: TGCGCCAGCAGCTTGGACAGGGGATTCGATGAGCAGTTCTTC
cdr3_aa: CASSLDRGFDEQFF
j_call: TRBJ2-1
d_call: TRBD1
clone_size: few
v_call: TRBV5-1
cdr3_length: 14

cdr3_nt: TGTGCCAGCAGCCAGCGGACAGGGGATGAAGCTTTCTTT
cdr3_aa: CASSQRTGDEAFF
j_call: TRBJ1-1
d_call: TRBD1
clone_size: few
v_call: TRBV4-2
cdr3_length: 13

cdr3_nt: TGTGCCAGCAGCCAAGATATGGGACAGGGAAACATTCAGTACTTC
cdr3_aa: CASSQDMGQGNIQYF
j_call: TRBJ2-4
d_call: TRBD1
clone_size: few
v_call: TRBV3-1
cdr3_length: 15

cdr3_nt: TGTGCCAGCAGCTTAGGCAGCGGGGGCCCCACAGATACGCAGTATTTT
cdr3_aa: CASSLGSGGPTDTQYF
j_call: TRBJ2-3
d_call: TRBD2
clone_size: .
v_call: TRBV7-3
cdr3_length: 16

cdr3_nt: TGCGCCAGCAGCTTCCAAGGGGATCAAGAGACCCAGTACTTC
cdr3_aa: CASSFQGDQETQYF
j_call: TRBJ2-5
d_call: .
clone_size: many
v_call: TRBV5-1
cdr3_length: 14

cdr3_nt: TGCGCCAGCAGCCAGACTAGCGGGGGAAGGGAGCTGTTTTTT
cdr3_aa: CASSQTSGGRELFF
j_call: TRBJ2-2
d_call: TRBD2
clone_size: .
v_call: TRBV4-3
cdr3_length: 14

cdr3_nt: TGTGCCAGCAGCTTAGGCGCGGGGCTCGAGCAGTACTTC
cdr3_aa: CASSLGAGLEQYF
j_call: TRBJ2-7
d_call: .
clone_size: .
v_call: TRBV7-6
cdr3_length: 13

cdr3_nt: TGTGCCAGCCAGGGGGGCCTCGGGGGCTACACCTTC
cdr3_aa: CASQGGLGGYTF
j_call: TRBJ1-2
d_call: TRBD1
clone_size: .
v_call: TRBV6-5
cdr3_length: 12

cdr3_nt: TGCAGTGCTGCCCGGACGGGAGAGACCCAGTACTTC
cdr3_aa: CSAARTGETQYF
j_call: TRBJ2-5
d_call: .
clone_size: few
v_call: TRBV20-1
cdr3_length: 12

cdr3_nt: TGTGCCAGCAGCTTCGACAGGTCCTACAATGAGCAGTTCTTC
cdr3_aa: CASSFDRSYNEQFF
j_call: TRBJ2-1
d_call: .
clone_size: few
v_call: TRBV7-3
cdr3_length: 14

cdr3_nt: TGTGCCAGCAGCTTAGGACGGGACAGGGGCCACTACACCTTC
cdr3_aa: CASSLGRDRGHYTF
j_call: TRBJ1-2
d_call: TRBD1
clone_size: few
v_call: TRBV7-9
cdr3_length: 14

cdr3_nt: TGTGCCAGCAGCCGTTGGACAGGGGGCGCCGAGACCCAGTACTTC
cdr3_aa: CASSRWTGGAETQYF
j_call: TRBJ2-5
d_call: TRBD1
clone_size: few
v_call: TRBV6-6
cdr3_length: 15